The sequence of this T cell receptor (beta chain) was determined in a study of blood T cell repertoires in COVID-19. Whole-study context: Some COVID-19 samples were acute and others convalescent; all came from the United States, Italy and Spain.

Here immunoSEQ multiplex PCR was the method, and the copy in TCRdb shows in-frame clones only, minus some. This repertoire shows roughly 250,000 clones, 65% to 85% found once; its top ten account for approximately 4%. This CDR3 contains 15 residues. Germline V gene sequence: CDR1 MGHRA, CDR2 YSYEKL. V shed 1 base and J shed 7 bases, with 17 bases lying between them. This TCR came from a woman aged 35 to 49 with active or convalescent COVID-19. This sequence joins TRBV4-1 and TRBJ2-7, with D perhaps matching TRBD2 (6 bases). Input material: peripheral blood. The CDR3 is CASSQAMDYPREQYF. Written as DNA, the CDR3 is TGCGCCAGCAGCCAAGCCATGGACTACCCTCGTGAGCAGTACTTC.